These 10 T cell receptor beta chains were all obtained from the same sample, sequenced in a study of relationships among human T cell subsets. From mRNA, alpha and beta CDR3 regions were amplified using semiquantitative ARM-PCR. Tagged nested gene-specific primers were used first, then communal superprimers amplified exponentially. TCRdb fed the multiplex PCR reads into MiXCR, producing one record per CDR3 protein. The table includes roughly 13,000 distinct CDR3 sequences, over 60% detected once. Th1 cells were collected as flow-through following bead selections for CD25, CD56 and CD294. Input material: CD4+ Th1 cells sorted from blood. These receptors were obtained from a man between 35 and 55 years old in good health.

There are a few counts of this clonotype. The V gene is TRBV11-2, the J gene TRBJ2-7; the D is unclear. The V end lost 5 bases, the J end lost 4 bases, and 9 bases lay between the germline ends. In germline, CDR1 is SGHAT, CDR2 FQNNGV. The CDR3 is made up of 12 amino acids. CDR3: CASSQRRYEQYF. DNA of the CDR3: TGTGCCAGCAGCCAGAGAAGGTACGAGCAGTACTTC. The entire variable domain, with the rest obtained from reference TRBV11-2 and TRBJ2-7, is as follows: EAGVAQSPRYKIIEKRQSVAFWCNPISGHATLYWYQQILGQGPKLLIQFQNNGVVDDSQLPKDRFSAERLKGVDSTLKIQPAKLEDSAVYLCASSQRRYEQYFGPGTRLTVT.

The chain employs TRBV4-2 and TRBJ2-1, with a weak D call TRBD2 (6 bases). CDR1 and CDR2 (germline): LGHNA, YNFKEQ. The CDR3 totals 15 residues. V lost 0 bases and J lost 7, with 13 bases in between. The CDR3 DNA reads as TGTGCCAGCAGCCAAGAAGGGACTCGAGGGAATGAGCAGTTCTTC. Translated, it gives CASSQEGTRGNEQFF.

V gene TRBV11-2 combines with J gene TRBJ1-1; D remains ambiguous. CDR1 and CDR2 from the germline V gene are SGHAT and FQNNGV. This CDR3 contains 11 residues. V lost 5 bases and J lost 7, with 8 bases in between. The CDR3 region has the DNA TGTGCCAGCAGCCCCCCCGGTGAAGCTTTCTTT. Residues: CASSPPGEAFF.

This clonotype turned up a few times. The genes are TRBV11-2 and TRBJ1-5, with unresolved D. Germline-derived CDR1 and CDR2 are SGHAT and FQNNGV. The V and J ends lost 1 base and 5 bases respectively, with 15 bases between them. This CDR3 is built from 16 residues. The CDR3 here is CASSLAISGGDQPQHF. CDR3 DNA sequence: TGTGCCAGCAGCTTAGCTATATCGGGAGGCGATCAGCCCCAGCATTTT. The variable domain in full, completed from reference TRBV11-2 and TRBJ1-5, reads EAGVAQSPRYKIIEKRQSVAFWCNPISGHATLYWYQQILGQGPKLLIQFQNNGVVDDSQLPKDRFSAERLKGVDSTLKIQPAKLEDSAVYLCASSLAISGGDQPQHFGDGTRLSIL.

This clonotype appeared a single time. This chain connects TRBV12-3 or TRBV12-4 to TRBJ1-5; maybe TRBD1 (5 bases). V was clipped by 3 bases and J by 4 bases, with 10 bases between them. The CDR3 is 14 residues long. The CDR3 nucleotides read TGTGCCAGCAGTTTGGATGGGGGTAATCAGCCCCAGCATTTT. Translated, it gives CASSLDGGNQPQHF.

The chain is built from TRBV5-1 and TRBJ1-5; D is unresolved. Trimming removed 0 bases from V and 1 base from J, with 2 bases in between. The CDR3 consists of 13 residues. Germline V gene data show CDR1 as SGHRS and CDR2 as YFSETQ. CDR3 protein: CASSLESNQPQHF. The CDR3 region has the DNA TGCGCCAGCAGCTTGGAAAGCAATCAGCCCCAGCATTTT.

The rearrangement uses TRBV28 and TRBJ2-7, with no clear D. V lost 2 bases, J lost 6 bases, and 8 bases lay in between. This CDR3 contains 12 residues. The V gene's germline CDR1 is MDHEN and CDR2 SYDVKM. CDR3 sequence reads: CASSLVGSEQYF. In DNA, the CDR3 is TGTGCCAGCAGTTTAGTTGGAAGCGAGCAGTACTTC. Drawing the rest from reference TRBV28 and TRBJ2-7, the complete variable domain is DVKVTQSSRYLVKRTGEKVFLECVQDMDHENMFWYRQDPGLGLRLIYFSYDVKMKEKGDIPEGYSVSREKKERFSLILESASTNQTSMYLCASSLVGSEQYFGPGTRLTVT.

The gene calls are TRBV12-3 or TRBV12-4 and TRBJ1-1; D is undetermined. The V end lost 6 bases, the J end lost 7 bases, and 6 bases lay between the germline ends. The CDR3 has 10 residues. The CDR3, as DNA: TGTGCCAGCAGCTCCTTTGAAGCTTTCTTT. It yields the protein CASSSFEAFF.

The chain combines TRBV4-1 with TRBJ2-2; D perhaps matches TRBD1 (5 bases). The CDR3 extends over 14 amino acids. The V and J ends lost 4 bases and 0 bases respectively, with 6 bases between them. Per germline, CDR1 MGHRA and CDR2 YSYEKL. CDR3 in amino acids: CASSRGANTGELFF. DNA for the CDR3: TGCGCCAGCAGCCGGGGCGCGAACACCGGGGAGCTGTTTTTT.

V gene TRBV6-1 combines with J gene TRBJ2-2, with D tentatively TRBD2 (6 bases). Trimming left V 2 bases short and J 5 bases short, with 9 bases between. Per the germline V gene, CDR1 is MNHNS and CDR2 is SASEGT. The CDR3 totals 14 residues. The CDR3 sequence is CASSETTRTGELFF. As DNA, the CDR3 is TGTGCCAGCAGTGAAACGACTAGGACCGGGGAGCTGTTTTTT.